These T cell receptor beta chains were read from a single sample in a study of CD8 T cells in ankylosing spondylitis. Via MiXCR, TCRdb re-called the 5' RACE reads, giving one row per CDR3 protein. The table shows about 460,000 distinct CDR3 sequences, with approximately 5.3% occurring only once. The specimen was blood, either unsorted or a sorted T cell fraction (not recorded which). These receptors were collected from a male donor with ankylosing spondylitis. The CDR3 runs from the conserved cysteine through the conserved F or W. The D gene is left open where the match is weak. Size is stated for part of the rows, as once, few or many counts, or as a class when the clone is expanded.

v_call,d_call,j_call,clone_size,cdr3_nt,cdr3_aa
TRBV7-2,TRBD1,TRBJ2-1,few,TGTGCCAGCAGCTTAGCCGCGACAGGGAACCATGAGCAGTTCTTC,CASSLAATGNHEQFF
TRBV20-1,.,TRBJ1-5,few,TGCAGTGCTATGGCCGGAATGAATCAGCCCCAGCATTTT,CSAMAGMNQPQHF
TRBV9,.,TRBJ2-2,few,TGTGCCAGCAGCGTATCGGGCACCGGGGAGCTGTTTTTT,CASSVSGTGELFF
TRBV6-1,TRBD1,TRBJ1-5,few,TGTGCCAGCAGCAGGGACAGCTTTAGCAATCAGCCCCAGCATTTT,CASSRDSFSNQPQHF
TRBV28,.,TRBJ1-4,many,TGTGCCAGCAGTTTCTCCCGGGAGAGGGAAAAACTGTTTTTT,CASSFSREREKLFF
TRBV5-1,.,TRBJ1-1,many,TGCGCCAGCACACCGGGCCGGCCGAACACTGAAGCTTTCTTT,CASTPGRPNTEAFF
TRBV29-1,TRBD1,TRBJ2-2,many,TGCAGCGTCGGGACAGGGAACACCGGGGAGCTGTTTTTT,CSVGTGNTGELFF
TRBV5-5,TRBD2,TRBJ2-1,many,TGTGCCAGCAGCCGCAGTGGGACTAGCGGGAGAAATGGTGAGCAGTTCTTC,CASSRSGTSGRNGEQFF
TRBV28,.,TRBJ1-4,many,TGTGCCAGCAGCGTTAATGAAAAACTGTTTTTT,CASSVNEKLFF
TRBV20-1,TRBD1,TRBJ2-6,few,TGCAGTGCTTGTCCGATCCCGGGACAGGGGACCGCTGGGGCCAACGTCCTGACTTTC,CSACPIPGQGTAGANVLTF
TRBV20-1,.,TRBJ2-7,many,TGCAGTGCTAGAGGATTCTCCTTTTCCTACGAGCAGTACTTC,CSARGFSFSYEQYF
TRBV7-8,.,TRBJ1-1,many,TGTGCCAGCAGCTTACTCCTCCATCTCACTGAAGCTTTCTTT,CASSLLLHLTEAFF
TRBV20-1,.,TRBJ1-5,many,TGCAGTGCTGGAGAATCAGGGCTATCTATTAGCAATCAGCCCCAGCATTTT,CSAGESGLSISNQPQHF
TRBV27,.,TRBJ2-5,many,TGTGCCAGCAGTTTCGACGTAGATCAAGAGACCCAGTACTTC,CASSFDVDQETQYF
TRBV20-1,TRBD1,TRBJ1-2,many,TGCAGTGCTAGATTGGGACAGGGGGACTATGGCTACACCTTC,CSARLGQGDYGYTF
TRBV27,.,TRBJ1-4,many,TGTGCCAGCAGTTTAGAATGGGGCAATGAAAAACTGTTTTTT,CASSLEWGNEKLFF
TRBV7-9,TRBD2,TRBJ2-7,many,TGTGCCAGCAGCTTAGCAAAGGCTAGCGGTTCCTACGAGCAGTACTTC,CASSLAKASGSYEQYF
TRBV7-2,.,TRBJ1-1,many,TGTGCCAGCAGCTCACAGGGTTCAAGGACTGAAGCTTTCTTT,CASSSQGSRTEAFF
TRBV7-9,.,TRBJ2-1,many,TGTGCCAGCAGCTTAGGGTACGCGGGCCACAATGAGCAGTTCTTC,CASSLGYAGHNEQFF
TRBV29-1,TRBD2,TRBJ2-1,many,TGCAGCCACACCCTGACTAGCCACAATGAGCAGTTCTTC,CSHTLTSHNEQFF
TRBV19,.,TRBJ2-5,many,TGTGCCAGTACCTCGCGTGACAGCGGCCAAGAGACCCAGTACTTC,CASTSRDSGQETQYF
TRBV20-1,TRBD2,TRBJ2-1,.,TGCAGTGCTAGACCCGGGACTAGCGGGATAAATGAGCAGTTCTTC,CSARPGTSGINEQFF
TRBV20-1,.,TRBJ1-4,many,TGCAGTGCTTTGCAGGGGATGGGGGGGGGCGGTGAAAAACTGTTTTTT,CSALQGMGGGGEKLFF
TRBV7-2,TRBD1,TRBJ2-5,many,TGTGCCAGCAGCCTAACAGGGGGAGAAGAGACCCAGTACTTC,CASSLTGGEETQYF
TRBV5-1,.,TRBJ2-7,many,TGCGCCAGCAGCTTGGGACAGCCCTCCTACGAGCAGTACTTC,CASSLGQPSYEQYF
TRBV5-5,.,TRBJ2-1,.,TGTGCCAGCAGCCTAGGACTCGACGCCTCCTACAATGAGCAGTTCTTC,CASSLGLDASYNEQFF
TRBV5-5,TRBD1,TRBJ2-7,few,TGTGCCAGCAGTACGGGACAGGGACGCGACGAGCAGTACTTC,CASSTGQGRDEQYF
TRBV18,.,TRBJ1-1,.,TGTGCCAGCTCACCACCGGTAACCACTGAAGCTTTCTTT,CASSPPVTTEAFF
TRBV7-3,.,TRBJ1-1,many,TGTGCCAGCAGCGCGACGGGGGCGCGGGCTTTCTTT,CASSATGARAFF
TRBV20-1,.,TRBJ2-7,many,TGCAGTGCTTCCAGTTTATTAACACGGGACGAGCAGTACTTC,CSASSLLTRDEQYF
TRBV20-1,.,TRBJ1-1,many,TGCAGTGCTAGGGGGACCTTGAACACTGAAGCTTTCTTT,CSARGTLNTEAFF
TRBV28,.,TRBJ1-1,many,TGTGCCAGCAGTCCCCTAAGAGCGGGGAACACTGAAGCTTTCTTT,CASSPLRAGNTEAFF
TRBV7-9,.,TRBJ2-7,many,TGTGCCAGCGACGAGAACGAGCAGTACTTC,CASDENEQYF
TRBV29-1,TRBD1,TRBJ1-6,many,TGCAGCGCTGGGACAGGGAATTCACCCCTCCACTTT,CSAGTGNSPLHF
TRBV9,TRBD2,TRBJ2-7,many,TGTGCCAGCAGCGCCACTCGGGGGGGGATCTACGAGCAGTACTTC,CASSATRGGIYEQYF
TRBV12-5,.,TRBJ1-1,many,TGTGCTAGTGGCCCAGACTCACCAAGGACTGAAGCTTTCTTT,CASGPDSPRTEAFF
TRBV5-1,.,TRBJ2-7,many,TGCGCCAGCAGCTTAGTAGCGTCCCCTCGCTACGAGCAGTACTTC,CASSLVASPRYEQYF
TRBV6-2/TRBV6-3,TRBD1,TRBJ1-1,many,TGTGCCAGCAGGGCGTACAGGGGGAACACTGAAGCTTTCTTT,CASRAYRGNTEAFF
TRBV6-5,.,TRBJ1-1,many,TGTGCCAGCAGTTACGTGAAGAACACTGAAGCTTTCTTT,CASSYVKNTEAFF
TRBV29-1,TRBD1,TRBJ2-7,many,TGCAGCGTTGAAGGGGGGAGACAGGGGGCTTCCTACGAGCAGTACTTC,CSVEGGRQGASYEQYF
TRBV4-3,.,TRBJ2-7,many,TGCGCCAGCAGCCAAGGGGCCCAGAGCTACGAGCAGTACTTC,CASSQGAQSYEQYF
TRBV5-1,TRBD1,TRBJ2-1,many,TGCGCCAGCAGCCGAACCCCAGGGGGATCTTGGTTCTTC,CASSRTPGGSWFF
TRBV7-9,TRBD1,TRBJ2-5,many,TGTGCCAGCAGCTCGGGGACAGGCGGTATGGAGACCCAGTACTTC,CASSSGTGGMETQYF
TRBV20-1,.,TRBJ1-2,many,TGCAGTGCTAGATCGTGGACCAGAGAAGCTAACTATGGCTACACCTTC,CSARSWTREANYGYTF
TRBV5-5,TRBD1,TRBJ2-5,many,TGTGCCAGCAGGCCGGGACAGCAAGAGACCCAGTACTTC,CASRPGQQETQYF
TRBV29-1,TRBD1,TRBJ2-5,many,TGCAGCGTCGTACAGGGGGCAGGGGAGACCCAGTACTTC,CSVVQGAGETQYF
TRBV7-9,.,TRBJ2-7,many,TGTGCCAGCAGCTTCTCTTCCGGGACTTGGGCCTACGAGCAGTACTTC,CASSFSSGTWAYEQYF
TRBV12-3/TRBV12-4,.,TRBJ2-3,many,TGTGCCAGCAGGCGGGTGGGGACAGATACGCAGTATTTT,CASRRVGTDTQYF
TRBV20-1,.,TRBJ1-2,many,TGCAGTGCCCGGGAAGAATTCAGCTATGGCTACACCTTC,CSAREEFSYGYTF
TRBV6-2/TRBV6-3,TRBD1,TRBJ1-2,many,TGTGCCAGCAGTTACCCGACAGGGCGCCGTTATGGCTACACCTTC,CASSYPTGRRYGYTF
TRBV15,TRBD2,TRBJ2-1,many,TGTGCCACCAGCAGAGACATAGGACTAGCGGCCTACAATGAGCAGTTCTTC,CATSRDIGLAAYNEQFF